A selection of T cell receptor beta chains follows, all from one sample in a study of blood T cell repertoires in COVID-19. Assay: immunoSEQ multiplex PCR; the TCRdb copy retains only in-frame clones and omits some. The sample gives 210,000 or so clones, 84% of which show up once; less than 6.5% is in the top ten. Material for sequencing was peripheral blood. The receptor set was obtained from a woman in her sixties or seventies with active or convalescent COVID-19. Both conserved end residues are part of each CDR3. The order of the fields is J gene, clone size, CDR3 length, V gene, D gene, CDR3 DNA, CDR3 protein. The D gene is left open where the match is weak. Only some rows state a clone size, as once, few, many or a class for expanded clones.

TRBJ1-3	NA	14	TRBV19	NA	TGTGCCAGTAGTATCGCCAGGGATGGAAACACCATATATTTT	CASSIARDGNTIYF
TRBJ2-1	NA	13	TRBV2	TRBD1	TGTGCCAGCAGCCCCCAGGGGGAGCATGAGCAGTTCTTC	CASSPQGEHEQFF
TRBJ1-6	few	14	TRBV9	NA	TGTGCCAGCAGCGTTGGCGCTCCGGGTTCACCCCTCCACTTT	CASSVGAPGSPLHF
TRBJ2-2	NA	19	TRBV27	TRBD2	TGTGCCAGCAGTTTATCCCCCGGACTAGCGGGAGGGGTCACCGGGGAGCTGTTTTTT	CASSLSPGLAGGVTGELFF
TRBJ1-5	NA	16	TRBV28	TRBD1	TGTGCCAGCATCCCTACAGGGGGCCGCCTCAATCAGCCCCAGCATTTT	CASIPTGGRLNQPQHF
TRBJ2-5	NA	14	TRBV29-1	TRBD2	TGCAGCGTTACCAATGGGGGGGTTGGAGAGACCCAGTACTTC	CSVTNGGVGETQYF
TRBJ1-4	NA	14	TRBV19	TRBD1	TGTGCCAGTAGAGGACAGGGCGTTGGTGAAAAACTGTTTTTT	CASRGQGVGEKLFF
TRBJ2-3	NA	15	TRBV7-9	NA	TGTGCCAGCAGCTTGGGACTTAGCGCGTCAGATACGCAGTATTTT	CASSLGLSASDTQYF
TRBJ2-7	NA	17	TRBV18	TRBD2	TGTGCCAGCTCACCAACTCGGAGCGGGAGTAACAGCTACGAGCAGTACTTC	CASSPTRSGSNSYEQYF
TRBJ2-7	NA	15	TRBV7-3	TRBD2	TGTGCCAGCAGCTTACAGGTAGCGGGTCCCTACGAGCAGTACTTC	CASSLQVAGPYEQYF
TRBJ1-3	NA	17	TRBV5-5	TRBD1	TGTGCCAGCAGCTTGGTGGTCGGACAGGGGGCTGGAAACACCATATATTTT	CASSLVVGQGAGNTIYF
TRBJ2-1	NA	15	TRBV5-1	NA	TGCGCCAGCAGCTTTTTACAGGGGACTCTGAATGAGCAGTTCTTC	CASSFLQGTLNEQFF
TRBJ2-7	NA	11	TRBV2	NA	TGTGCCACCCAGAGGGACTACGAGCAGTACTTC	CATQRDYEQYF
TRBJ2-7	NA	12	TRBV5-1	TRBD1	TGCGCCAGCAGCCCCGGACAGGGAGGGCAGTACTTC	CASSPGQGGQYF
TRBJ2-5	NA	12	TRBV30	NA	TGTGCCCTCCAGCTAGCGAAAGAGACCCAGTACTTC	CALQLAKETQYF
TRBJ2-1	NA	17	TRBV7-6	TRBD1	TGTGCCAGCAGCCTCCAGGGGGCGGGTAGCTCCTACAATGAGCAGTTCTTC	CASSLQGAGSSYNEQFF
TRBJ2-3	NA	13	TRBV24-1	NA	TGTGCCACCAGTCCCGACAACACAGATACGCAGTATTTT	CATSPDNTDTQYF
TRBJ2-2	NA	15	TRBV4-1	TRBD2	TGCGCCAGCTCAAATCCGACTAGCGGGCGGCGGGAGCTGTTTTTT	CASSNPTSGRRELFF
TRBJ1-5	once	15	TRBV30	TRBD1	TGTGCCTGGGGAAGACAGGGCCTCTTTAATCAGCCCCAGCATTTT	CAWGRQGLFNQPQHF
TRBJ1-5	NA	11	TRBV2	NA	TGTGCCAGCAGGTTATATCAGCCCCAGCATTTT	CASRLYQPQHF
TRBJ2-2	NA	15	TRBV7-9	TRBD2	TGTGCCAGCAGCTTAACTAGCGGGGACACCGGGGAGCTGTTTTTT	CASSLTSGDTGELFF
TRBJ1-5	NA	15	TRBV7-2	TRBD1	TGTGCCAGCAGCTTTTCGACAGGGGAGGGGCAGCCCCAGCATTTT	CASSFSTGEGQPQHF
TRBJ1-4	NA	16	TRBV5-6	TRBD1	TGTGCCAGCAGCCTGACAGGGAGCTCACCTAATGAAAAACTGTTTTTT	CASSLTGSSPNEKLFF
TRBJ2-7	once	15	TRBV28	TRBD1	TGTGCCAGCAGTCGATCGACAGGGCTAGTCTACGAGCAGTACTTC	CASSRSTGLVYEQYF
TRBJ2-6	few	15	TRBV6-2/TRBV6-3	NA	TGTGCCAGCAGTTCTACCTCCTCTGGGGCCAACGTCCTGACTTTC	CASSSTSSGANVLTF
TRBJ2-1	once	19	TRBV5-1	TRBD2	TGCGCCAGCAGCTACCCGATAAGGACTAGCGGGAGGGAATACAATGAGCAGTTCTTC	CASSYPIRTSGREYNEQFF
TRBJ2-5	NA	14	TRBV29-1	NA	TGCAGCGCCCTTGAGAGAGCATACCAAGAGACCCAGTACTTC	CSALERAYQETQYF
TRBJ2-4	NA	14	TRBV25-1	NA	TGTGCCAGCAGTGCGGGACTGAGTGAAAACATTCAGTACTTC	CASSAGLSENIQYF
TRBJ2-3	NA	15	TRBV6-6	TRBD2	TGTGCCAGCAGTTCTAGCGGGAGGGCCACGAATACGCAGTATTTT	CASSSSGRATNTQYF
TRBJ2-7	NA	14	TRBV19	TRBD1	TGTGCCAGTAGTATGAGGACAGGGGTCTACGAGCAGTACTTC	CASSMRTGVYEQYF
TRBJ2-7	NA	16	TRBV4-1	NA	TGCGCCAGCAGCCTTACGGTGACAGGCGTCAAGGACGAGCAGTACTTC	CASSLTVTGVKDEQYF
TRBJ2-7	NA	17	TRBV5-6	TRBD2	TGTGCCAGCAGCTCCTCAACGCTAGCGGGAGGGGCCTACGAGCAGTACTTC	CASSSSTLAGGAYEQYF
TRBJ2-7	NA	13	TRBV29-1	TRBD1	TGCAGCGTTGAGTGGGACAGCCGCCGGGATCAGTACTTC	CSVEWDSRRDQYF
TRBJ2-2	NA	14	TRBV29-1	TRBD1	TGCAGCGCGCTGGGACAGACGAACACCGGGGAGCTGTTTTTT	CSALGQTNTGELFF
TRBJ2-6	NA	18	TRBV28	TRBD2	TGTGCCAGCAGCCAGGGACTAGCGGGAGGGCCTGGGGCCAACGTCCTGACTTTC	CASSQGLAGGPGANVLTF
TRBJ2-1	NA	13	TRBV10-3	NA	TGTGCCATCGCTCCTGAACTCTCTGGTGAGCAGTTCTTC	CAIAPELSGEQFF
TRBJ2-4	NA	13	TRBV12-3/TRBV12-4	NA	TGTGCCAGCAGTTTAGGGTCTAGCCACATTCAGTACTTC	CASSLGSSHIQYF
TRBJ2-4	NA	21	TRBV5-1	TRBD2	TGCGCCAGCAGCTCCACCCCGGGACTAGCGGGAAGAAAGGGAGCCAAAAACATTCAGTACTTC	CASSSTPGLAGRKGAKNIQYF
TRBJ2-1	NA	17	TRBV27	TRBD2	TGTGCCAGCGGAACCAGGGGGACTAGCGGGCTTTACAATGAGCAGTTCTTC	CASGTRGTSGLYNEQFF
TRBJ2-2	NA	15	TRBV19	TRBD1	TGTGCCAGCGCGCCCGGGACAGCGAACACCGGGGAGCTGTTTTTT	CASAPGTANTGELFF
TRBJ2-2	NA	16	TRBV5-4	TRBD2	TGTGCCAGCAGCCCGGGGACTAGCGGAAACACCGGGGAGCTGTTTTTT	CASSPGTSGNTGELFF
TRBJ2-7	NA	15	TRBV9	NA	TGTGCCAGCAGCGTGGGCTTAGCGGATGCCTACGAGCAGTACTTC	CASSVGLADAYEQYF
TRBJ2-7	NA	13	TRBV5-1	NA	TGCGCCAGCAGCTTGGAAGCTACCTACGAGCAGTACTTC	CASSLEATYEQYF
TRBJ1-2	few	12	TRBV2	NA	TGTGCCAGCAGCATACAGGGCTATGGCTACACCTTC	CASSIQGYGYTF
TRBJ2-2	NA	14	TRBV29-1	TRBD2	TGCAGCGTCCTAGCGGGGGCGGGGACCGGGGAGCTGTTTTTT	CSVLAGAGTGELFF
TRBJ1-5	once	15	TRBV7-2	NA	TGTGCCAGCAGCTTAGTCTGGGGGCGCGGTCAGCCCCAGCATTTT	CASSLVWGRGQPQHF
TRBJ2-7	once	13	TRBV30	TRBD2	TGTGCCTGGAGTAGAACTAGCGACCGGGAGCAGTACTTC	CAWSRTSDREQYF
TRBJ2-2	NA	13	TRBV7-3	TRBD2	TGTGCCAGCCGGGGGGAGGGCACCGGGGAGCTGTTTTTT	CASRGEGTGELFF
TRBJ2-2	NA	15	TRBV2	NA	TGTGCCAGCCTACGAGATAGCGGAACAACCGGGGAGCTGTTTTTT	CASLRDSGTTGELFF
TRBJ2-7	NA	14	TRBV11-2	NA	TGTGCCAGCAGCTTAGGAGGACGGGGCTACGAGCAGTACTTC	CASSLGGRGYEQYF
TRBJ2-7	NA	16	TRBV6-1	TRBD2	TGTGCCAGCAGTGAACGTTGGCGGGAGGTCTCCTACGAGCAGTACTTC	CASSERWREVSYEQYF
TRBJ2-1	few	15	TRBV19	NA	TGTGCCAGTAGTCGTAGGGGGAGCTCCTACAATGAGCAGTTCTTC	CASSRRGSSYNEQFF
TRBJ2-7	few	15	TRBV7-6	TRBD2	TGTGCCAGCAGCTTAGCGGCTAGCGGGAGCCACGAGCAGTACTTC	CASSLAASGSHEQYF
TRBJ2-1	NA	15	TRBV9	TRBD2	TGTGCCAGCAGCTCACTAGCGAGCTCCTACAATGAGCAGTTCTTC	CASSSLASSYNEQFF
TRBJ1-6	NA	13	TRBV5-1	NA	TGCGCCAGCGCGTTGACAGGTTTTTCACCCCTCCACTTT	CASALTGFSPLHF
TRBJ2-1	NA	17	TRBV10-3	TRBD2	TGTGCCATCGCCCCAGGAAGCGGGAGGGCCGGTAGGAATGAGCAGTTCTTC	CAIAPGSGRAGRNEQFF
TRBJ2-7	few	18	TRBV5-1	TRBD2	TGCGCCAGCAGCTTGGGGTCTAGCGGGCACGCGAGCTCCTACGAGCAGTACTTC	CASSLGSSGHASSYEQYF
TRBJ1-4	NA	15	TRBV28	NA	TGTGCCAGCAGTTTCCCCCCGGGTTCTAGTGAAAAACTGTTTTTT	CASSFPPGSSEKLFF
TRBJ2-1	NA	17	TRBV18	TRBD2	TGTGCCAGCTCACCACGGTGGGCTAGCGGGAGGGCCGATGAGCAGTTCTTC	CASSPRWASGRADEQFF
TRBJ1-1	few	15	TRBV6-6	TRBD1	TGTGCCAGCAGCCCCCGACAGGGATTGAACACTGAAGCTTTCTTT	CASSPRQGLNTEAFF